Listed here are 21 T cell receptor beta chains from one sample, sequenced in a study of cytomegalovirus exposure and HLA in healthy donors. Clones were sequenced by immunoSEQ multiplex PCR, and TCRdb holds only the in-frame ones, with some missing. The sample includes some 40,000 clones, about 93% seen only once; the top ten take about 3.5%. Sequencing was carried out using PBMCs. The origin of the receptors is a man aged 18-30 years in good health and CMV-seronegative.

The CDR3 here is CASSYSRVVETQYF. CDR3 nucleotide sequence: TGTGCCAGCAGTTACTCCAGGGTAGTGGAGACCCAGTACTTC. The chain carries TRBV6-5 and TRBJ2-5; the D gene is possibly TRBD1 (5 bases). Germline CDR1 is MNHEY and CDR2 is SVGAGI. The CDR3 is made up of 14 amino acids. V lost 0 bases, J lost 5 bases, and 10 bases lay in between.

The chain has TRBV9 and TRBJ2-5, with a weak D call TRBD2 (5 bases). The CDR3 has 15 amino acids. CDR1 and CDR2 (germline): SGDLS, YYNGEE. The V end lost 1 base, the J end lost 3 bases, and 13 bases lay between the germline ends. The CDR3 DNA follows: TGTGCCAGCAGCGTAAGTCCAGCGGACGAAGAGACCCAGTACTTC. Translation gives CASSVSPADEETQYF.

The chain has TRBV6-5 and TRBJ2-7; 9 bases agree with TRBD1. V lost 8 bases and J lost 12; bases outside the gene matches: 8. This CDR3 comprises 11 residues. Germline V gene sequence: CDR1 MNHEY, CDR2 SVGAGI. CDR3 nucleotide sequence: TGTGCCAGCCGTTCAGGACAGGGGTGGTACTTC. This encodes CASRSGQGWYF.

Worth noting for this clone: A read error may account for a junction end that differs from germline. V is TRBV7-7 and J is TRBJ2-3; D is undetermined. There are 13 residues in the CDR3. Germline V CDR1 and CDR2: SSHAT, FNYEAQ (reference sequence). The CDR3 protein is CASSAQLTDTQYF. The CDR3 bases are TGTGCTAGCAGTGCACAGCTCACAGATACGCAGTATTTT.

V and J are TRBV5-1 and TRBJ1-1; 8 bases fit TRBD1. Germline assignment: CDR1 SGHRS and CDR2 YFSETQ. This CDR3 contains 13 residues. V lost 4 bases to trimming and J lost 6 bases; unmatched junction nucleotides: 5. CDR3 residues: CASSQGQGPEAFF. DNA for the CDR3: TGCGCCAGCAGCCAAGGACAGGGACCTGAAGCTTTCTTT.

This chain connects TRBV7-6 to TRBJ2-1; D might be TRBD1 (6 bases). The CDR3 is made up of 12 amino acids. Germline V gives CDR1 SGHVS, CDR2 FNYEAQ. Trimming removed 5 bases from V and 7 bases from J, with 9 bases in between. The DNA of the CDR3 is TGTGCCAGCAGCATACAGGGAAATGAGCAGTTCTTC. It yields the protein CASSIQGNEQFF.

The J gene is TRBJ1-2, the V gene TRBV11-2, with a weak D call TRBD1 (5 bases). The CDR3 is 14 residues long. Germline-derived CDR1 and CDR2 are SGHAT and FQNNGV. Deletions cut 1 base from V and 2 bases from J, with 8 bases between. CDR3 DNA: TGTGCCAGCAGCTTAGGGGGCCCGAACTATGGCTACACCTTC. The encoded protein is CASSLGGPNYGYTF.

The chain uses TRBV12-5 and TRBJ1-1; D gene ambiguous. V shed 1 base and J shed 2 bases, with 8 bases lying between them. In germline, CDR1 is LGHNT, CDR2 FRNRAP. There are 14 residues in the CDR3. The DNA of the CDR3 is TGTGCTAGTGGTTTGGGTGCAGAAAACACTGAAGCTTTCTTT. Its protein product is CASGLGAENTEAFF.

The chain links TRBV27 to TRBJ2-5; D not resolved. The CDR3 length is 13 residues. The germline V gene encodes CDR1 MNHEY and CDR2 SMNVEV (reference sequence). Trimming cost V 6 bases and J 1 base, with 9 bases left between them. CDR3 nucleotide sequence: TGTGCCAGCAGACCGAGGCTCCAAGAGACCCAGTACTTC. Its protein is CASRPRLQETQYF.

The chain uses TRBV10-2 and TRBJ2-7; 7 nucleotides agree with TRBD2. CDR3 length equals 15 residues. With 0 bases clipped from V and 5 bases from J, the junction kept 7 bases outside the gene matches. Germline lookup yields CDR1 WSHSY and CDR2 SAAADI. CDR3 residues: CASSESSGGWDEQYF. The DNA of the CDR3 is TGCGCCAGCAGTGAGTCGTCGGGAGGATGGGACGAGCAGTACTTC.

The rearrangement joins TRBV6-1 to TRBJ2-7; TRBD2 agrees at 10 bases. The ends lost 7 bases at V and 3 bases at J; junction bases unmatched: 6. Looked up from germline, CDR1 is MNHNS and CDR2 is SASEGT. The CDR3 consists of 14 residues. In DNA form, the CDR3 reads TGTGCCAGCACCCCTAGCGGGAGCCACTACGAGCAGTACTTC. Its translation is CASTPSGSHYEQYF.

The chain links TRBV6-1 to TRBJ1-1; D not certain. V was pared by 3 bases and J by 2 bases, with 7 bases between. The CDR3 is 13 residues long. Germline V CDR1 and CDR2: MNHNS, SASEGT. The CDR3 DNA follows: TGTGCCAGCAGTGACGGGTTCAACACTGAAGCTTTCTTT. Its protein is CASSDGFNTEAFF.

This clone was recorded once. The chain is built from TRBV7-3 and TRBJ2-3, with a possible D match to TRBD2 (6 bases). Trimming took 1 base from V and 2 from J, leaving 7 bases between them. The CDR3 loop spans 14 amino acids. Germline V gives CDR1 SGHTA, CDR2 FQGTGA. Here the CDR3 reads CASSLSGTTDTQYF. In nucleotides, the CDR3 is TGTGCCAGCAGCTTAAGCGGGACCACAGATACGCAGTATTTT.

For the CDR3, the DNA is TGTGCCAGCAGTCATGAGGGAAACACCATATATTTT. Its protein product is CASSHEGNTIYF. The chain links TRBV7-9 to TRBJ1-3, with no clear D. Trimming shortened V by 6 bases and J by 4 bases, and 7 bases separated the two germline ends. CDR3 length: 12 amino acids. CDR1 is SEHNR and CDR2 is FQNEAQ in the germline V gene (reference sequence). Looking up the rest from reference TRBV7-9 and TRBJ1-3 gives the full variable domain: DTGVSQNPRHKITKRGQNVTFRCDPISEHNRLYWYRQTLGQGPEFLTYFQNEAQLEKSRLLSDRFSAERPKGSFSTLEIQRTEQGDSAMYLCASSHEGNTIYFGEGSWLTVV.

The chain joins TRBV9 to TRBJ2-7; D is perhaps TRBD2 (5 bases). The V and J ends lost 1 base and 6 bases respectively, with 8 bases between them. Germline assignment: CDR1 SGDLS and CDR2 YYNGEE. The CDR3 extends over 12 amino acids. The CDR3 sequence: CASSVSEGEQYF. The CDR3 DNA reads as TGTGCCAGCAGCGTATCCGAGGGCGAGCAGTACTTC.

Here the CDR3 DNA reads TGTGCCACCAGCCCGATGTTAAGCTCTGAAGCTTTCTTT. It translates to CATSPMLSSEAFF. The chain recombines TRBV15 with TRBJ1-1; D not certain. Trimming took 5 bases from V and 6 from J, leaving 13 bases between them. The germline V gene encodes CDR1 LNHNV and CDR2 YYDKDF (reference sequence). The CDR3 totals 13 residues.

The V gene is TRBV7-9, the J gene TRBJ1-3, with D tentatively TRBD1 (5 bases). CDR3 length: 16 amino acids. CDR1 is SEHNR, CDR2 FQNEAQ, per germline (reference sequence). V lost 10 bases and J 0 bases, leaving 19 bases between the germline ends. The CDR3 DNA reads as TGTGCCACCCGTTCGGGGGGAAAGAGCTCTGGAAACACCATATATTTT. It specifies CATRSGGKSSGNTIYF. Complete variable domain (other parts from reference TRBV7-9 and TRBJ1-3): DTGVSQNPRHKITKRGQNVTFRCDPISEHNRLYWYRQTLGQGPEFLTYFQNEAQLEKSRLLSDRFSAERPKGSFSTLEIQRTEQGDSAMYLCATRSGGKSSGNTIYFGEGSWLTVV.

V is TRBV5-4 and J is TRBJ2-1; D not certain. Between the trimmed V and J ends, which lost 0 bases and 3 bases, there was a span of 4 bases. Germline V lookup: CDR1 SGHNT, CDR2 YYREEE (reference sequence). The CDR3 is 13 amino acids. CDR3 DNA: TGTGCCAGCAGCTTGGACGGCTACAATGAGCAGTTCTTC. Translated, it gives CASSLDGYNEQFF.

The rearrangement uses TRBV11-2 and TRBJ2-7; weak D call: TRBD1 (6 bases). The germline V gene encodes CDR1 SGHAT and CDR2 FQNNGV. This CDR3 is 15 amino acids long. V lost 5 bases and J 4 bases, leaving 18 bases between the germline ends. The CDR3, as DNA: TGTGCCAGCAGCCAGTACCCCGGACAGTCATACGAGCAGTACTTC. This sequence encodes CASSQYPGQSYEQYF.

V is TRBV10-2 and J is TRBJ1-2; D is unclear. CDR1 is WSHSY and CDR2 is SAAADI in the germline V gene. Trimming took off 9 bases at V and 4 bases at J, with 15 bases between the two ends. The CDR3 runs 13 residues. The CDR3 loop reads CASLREGSYGYTF. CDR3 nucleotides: TGCGCCAGTCTGCGGGAGGGTTCCTATGGCTACACCTTC.

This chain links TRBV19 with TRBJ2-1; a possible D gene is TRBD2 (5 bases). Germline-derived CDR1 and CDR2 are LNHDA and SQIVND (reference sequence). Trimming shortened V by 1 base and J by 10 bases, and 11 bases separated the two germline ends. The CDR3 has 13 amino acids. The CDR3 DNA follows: TGTGCCAGTAGTATAGGGGGAGCTGGGGAGCAGTTCTTC. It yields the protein CASSIGGAGEQFF.